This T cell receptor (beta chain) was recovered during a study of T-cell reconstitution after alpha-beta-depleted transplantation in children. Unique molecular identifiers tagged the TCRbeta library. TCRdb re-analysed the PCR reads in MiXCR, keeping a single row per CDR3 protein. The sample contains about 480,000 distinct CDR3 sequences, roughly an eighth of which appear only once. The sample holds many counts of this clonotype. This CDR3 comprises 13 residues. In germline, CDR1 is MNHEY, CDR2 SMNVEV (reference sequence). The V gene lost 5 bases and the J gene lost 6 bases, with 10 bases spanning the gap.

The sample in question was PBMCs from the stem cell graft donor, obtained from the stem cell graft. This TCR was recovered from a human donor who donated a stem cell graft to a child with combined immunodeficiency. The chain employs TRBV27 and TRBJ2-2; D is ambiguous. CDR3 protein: CASSPPDAGELFF. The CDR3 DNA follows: TGTGCCAGCAGTCCCCCCGACGCCGGGGAGCTGTTTTTT.